This T cell receptor (beta chain) was captured by sequencing in a study of shared clonotypes between healthy human individuals. Study-level results: Sampling included only blood; tissue repertoires likely differ.

The data were produced by immunoSEQ multiplex PCR, yet TCRdb's version contains in-frame clones alone and is incomplete. The sample includes some 2.3 million clones, approximately 95% of them seen just once. With respect to this clone: What it binds is not known.

Germline V gene data show CDR1 as LNHNV and CDR2 as YYDKDF (reference sequence). V dropped 6 bases and J dropped 1 base, with 8 bases sitting between them. The CDR3 sequence is 13 residues long. Sequencing was performed on naive CD4+ T cells from PBMCs. Subset given: CD45RA+ positively selected. The receptor was derived from a man between 18 and 29 years old in good health. Some clones in this sample may be carry-over from other donors' samples. This chain connects TRBV15 to TRBJ2-3, with unresolved D. The CDR3 nucleotides are TGTGCCACCAGTTCTCAGGGCACAGATACGCAGTATTTT. This sequence encodes CATSSQGTDTQYF.